These 31 T cell receptor beta chains came from one sample sequenced in a study of blood T cell repertoires in COVID-19. Data came from immunoSEQ multiplex PCR; TCRdb stores just in-frame clones and leaves some out. In the table there are roughly 190,000 clones, around nine tenths of which are singletons. The sequencing sample was made of peripheral blood. These receptors came from a man aged 18 to 35 with active or convalescent COVID-19.

The genes are TRBV4-3 and TRBJ2-2; 9 nucleotides agree with TRBD2. V shed 2 bases, J shed 5 bases, and the junction held 6 bases outside the gene matches. The CDR3 runs to 16 residues. Germline V CDR1 and CDR2: LGHNA, YSLEER. This CDR3 is CASSQLAGVGTGELFF. The CDR3 bases are TGCGCCAGCAGCCAATTAGCGGGAGTAGGAACCGGGGAGCTGTTTTTT.

The V gene is TRBV6-5, the J gene TRBJ2-5; no clear D. The V gene lost 5 bases and the J gene lost 5 bases, with 6 bases spanning the gap. CDR1 is MNHEY and CDR2 is SVGAGI in the germline V gene. There are 11 residues in the CDR3. The CDR3: CASSTRETQYF. In nucleotides, the CDR3 is TGTGCCAGCAGTACCAGGGAGACCCAGTACTTC.

The CDR3 nucleotides are TGTGCCAGTACCTCGACAGGGAGTCGGACCGGGGAGCTGTTTTTT. As protein: CASTSTGSRTGELFF. V and J are TRBV19 and TRBJ2-2, with 7 bases that match TRBD1. With 7 bases clipped from V and 5 bases from J, the junction kept 10 bases outside the gene matches. The CDR3 has 15 residues. Germline CDR1 is LNHDA and CDR2 is SQIVND (reference sequence). Full variable domain (outside the CDR3, taken from reference TRBV19 and TRBJ2-2): DGGITQSPKYLFRKEGQNVTLSCEQNLNHDAMYWYRQDPGQGLRLIYYSQIVNDFQKGDIAEGYSVSREKKESFPLTVTSAQKNPTAFYLCASTSTGSRTGELFFGEGSRLTVL.

The rearrangement links TRBV5-1 to TRBJ2-7; TRBD2 might be the D (5 bases). This CDR3 spans 15 amino acids. V was trimmed by 0 bases and J by 2 bases, leaving 12 bases between them. Germline values: CDR1 SGHRS, CDR2 YFSETQ. The CDR3 reads CASSLGQTTPYEQYF. DNA for the CDR3: TGCGCCAGCAGCTTGGGGCAGACTACACCCTACGAGCAGTACTTC.

The J gene is TRBJ1-4, the V gene TRBV6-6; D not certain. V dropped 7 bases and J dropped 2 bases, with 14 bases sitting between them. Germline V CDR1 and CDR2: MNHNY, SVGAGI (reference sequence). This CDR3 is built from 15 residues. The CDR3: CASTRRRETNEKLFF. CDR3 coding DNA: TGTGCCAGCACCAGACGGAGGGAGACTAATGAAAAACTGTTTTTT.

V gene TRBV27 combines with J gene TRBJ2-7, with D uncertain. V was pared by 3 bases and J by 3 bases, with 9 bases between. The germline V gene has CDR1 MNHEY and CDR2 SMNVEV (reference sequence). The CDR3 length is 13 residues. The CDR3 sequence: CASSFTDGYEQYV. The CDR3 DNA follows: TGTGCCAGCAGTTTCACAGACGGCTACGAGCAGTACGTC.

The J gene is TRBJ2-1, the V gene TRBV7-2; D not certain. CDR3 length: 11 amino acids. Germline V gene sequence: CDR1 SGHTA, CDR2 FQGNSA. Trimming shortened V by 11 bases and J by 6 bases, and 11 bases separated the two germline ends. CDR3 sequence (DNA): TGTGCCTTGGGCGATTTCAATGAGCAGTTCTTC. Translating gives CALGDFNEQFF.

This clone has only a few counts. The chain joins TRBV27 to TRBJ1-4; a possible D gene is TRBD1 (5 bases). Trimming pared 2 bases from V and 6 bases from J, leaving 10 bases between. The CDR3 runs to 14 residues. Germline V gene lookup returns CDR1 MNHEY and CDR2 SMNVEV (reference sequence). The CDR3 DNA follows: TGTGCCAGCAGTTTAGGGCAGGGTTATGAAAAACTGTTTTTT. It codes for CASSLGQGYEKLFF. The full variable domain, rest sourced from reference TRBV27 and TRBJ1-4, is EAQVTQNPRYLITVTGKKLTVTCSQNMNHEYMSWYRQDPGLGLRQIYYSMNVEVTDKGDVPEGYKVSRKEKRNFPLILESPSPNQTSLYFCASSLGQGYEKLFFGSGTQLSVL.

J is TRBJ2-1 and V is TRBV5-1; the match to TRBD2 covers 9 bases. CDR1 is SGHRS and CDR2 is YFSETQ in the germline V gene. V lost 1 base and J lost 4; bases outside the gene matches: 3. This CDR3 spans 15 amino acids. CDR3 loop: CASSLTSGPYNEQFF. CDR3 sequence (DNA): TGCGCCAGCAGCTTGACTAGCGGGCCATACAATGAGCAGTTCTTC.

The chain is built from TRBV27 and TRBJ2-7; TRBD2 matches 12 bases. In germline, CDR1 is MNHEY, CDR2 SMNVEV (reference sequence). V was clipped by 5 bases and J by 6 bases; unmatched bases: 8. There are 15 residues in the CDR3. The CDR3 DNA follows: TGTGCCAGCAGTCCAAGACTAGCGGGAGTTGTCGAGCAGTACTTC. Translation gives CASSPRLAGVVEQYF.

The V and J genes are TRBV7-2 and TRBJ2-7; 9 bases are shared with TRBD1. The J segment lost 3 bases and the V segment lost 6 bases, leaving 6 bases of the junction unmatched. This CDR3 spans 14 amino acids. CDR1 and CDR2 from the germline V gene are SGHTA and FQGNSA. The CDR3 DNA follows: TGTGCCAGCAGTTCACAGGGGGCGATCTACGAGCAGTACGTC. The encoded protein is CASSSQGAIYEQYV.

The CDR3 here is CASKGQDILTSEAFF. The CDR3 region has the DNA TGTGCCAGTAAAGGGCAGGACATCCTGACTAGTGAAGCTTTCTTT. The gene calls are TRBV19 and TRBJ1-1, with a weak D call TRBD1 (5 bases). CDR3 size: 15 residues. The V gene lost 7 bases and the J gene lost 7 bases, with 22 bases spanning the gap. The V gene's germline CDR1 is LNHDA and CDR2 SQIVND (reference sequence).

The CDR3 loop is CATRGEQYF. The CDR3 nucleotides are TGTGCCACCCGGGGCGAGCAGTACTTC. This chain uses TRBV12-3 or TRBV12-4 with TRBJ2-7; a weak D match, TRBD2 (5 bases). The ends were cut back, 10 bases at V and 6 bases at J, with 7 bases in the middle. The CDR3 spans 9 residues.

This clone was seen a single time. V usage is TRBV5-5 and J usage is TRBJ1-6; D might be TRBD1 (5 bases). CDR3 size: 16 residues. Germline V lookup: CDR1 SGHKS, CDR2 YYEKEE (reference sequence). The V end was cut by 0 bases, the J end by 9 bases, with 16 bases between. Written as DNA, the CDR3 is TGTGCCAGCAGCTTGGGTTTGCGGGACCCGGTTTCACCCCTCCACTTT. Amino acids: CASSLGLRDPVSPLHF.

This chain uses TRBV6-5 with TRBJ2-7; 7 nucleotides agree with TRBD1. This CDR3 spans 15 amino acids. Looked up from germline, CDR1 is MNHEY and CDR2 is SVGAGI. CDR3 DNA: TGTGCCAGCAGTCCCAAGACAGGGCGAGTGGGTGCCGTACACGTC. It specifies CASSPKTGRVGAVHV.

This clone was detected only once. The gene calls are TRBV25-1 and TRBJ2-1; D is unresolved. V was cut by 4 bases and J by 7 bases, with 8 bases left in between. The germline gives CDR1 MGHDK, CDR2 SYGVNS. CDR3 length: 12 residues. The CDR3 coding sequence is TGTGCCAGCAGTGGGAGTTGGAATGAGCAGTTCTTC. Protein sequence: CASSGSWNEQFF.

The chain employs TRBV14 and TRBJ1-1; 9 bases map to TRBD1. Germline V gene lookup returns CDR1 SGHDN and CDR2 FVKESK. V lost 4 bases, J lost 4 bases, and 19 bases stayed unmatched. CDR3 size: 19 residues. CDR3 coding DNA: TGTGCCAGCAGCCGACATTTACAGGGGGCCAGACGTTGGGGCACTGAAGCTTTCTTT. Amino acid sequence: CASSRHLQGARRWGTEAFF.

V and J are TRBV5-1 and TRBJ2-3, with TRBD2 identical over 10 bases. The CDR3 contains 21 residues. Trimming at V came to 1 base and at J to 2 bases, leaving 19 bases not matched to a gene. Germline-derived CDR1 and CDR2 are SGHRS and YFSETQ. CDR3 coding DNA: TGCGCCAGCAGCTTGTACTGGAGTTCCTCCGTCCTAGCGGGGGTCACAGATACGCAGTATTTT. It yields the protein CASSLYWSSSVLAGVTDTQYF.

J is TRBJ2-2 and V is TRBV28, with D possibly TRBD1 on 6 matching bases. The CDR3 sequence is 16 residues long. Germline V gene lookup returns CDR1 MDHEN and CDR2 SYDVKM. The V end lost 6 bases, the J end lost 3 bases, and 17 bases lay between the germline ends. The CDR3 nucleotides are TGTGCCAGCAGCCAGGACCAGGGGCGGTACACCGGGGAGCTGTTTTTT. Amino acid sequence: CASSQDQGRYTGELFF.

The chain employs TRBV9 and TRBJ2-3, with TRBD2 matching over 8 bases. Germline CDR1 and CDR2: SGDLS and YYNGEE. The CDR3 spans 15 residues. V shed 6 bases and J 4 bases; nucleotides not matched to a gene: 10. The CDR3 region has the DNA TGTGCCAGCAACCAAGCGGGAGATATCGCAGATACGCAGTATTTT. It encodes CASNQAGDIADTQYF.

This chain joins TRBV14 and TRBJ2-1; the match to TRBD1 covers 7 bases. In germline, CDR1 is SGHDN, CDR2 FVKESK. CDR3 size: 14 residues. J gave up 0 bases and V 4 bases, and 0 bases lay outside the gene matches. DNA for the CDR3: TGTGCCAGCAGCCCAGGGGGCTCCTACAATGAGCAGTTCTTC. Protein: CASSPGGSYNEQFF.

The chain combines TRBV6-6 with TRBJ2-7, with 10 bases fitting TRBD1. CDR1 and CDR2 (germline): MNHNY, SVGAGI (reference sequence). V trimming: 4 bases; J trimming: 5 bases; junction bases outside the gene matches: 2. This CDR3 has 13 residues. CDR3 DNA sequence: TGTGCCAGCAGTTTCGGGACAGGGGACGAGCAGTACGTC. This encodes CASSFGTGDEQYV.

The genes are TRBV5-4 and TRBJ2-5, with 7 nucleotides matching TRBD2. Germline V CDR1 and CDR2: SGHNT, YYREEE (reference sequence). With 4 bases clipped from V and 1 base from J, the junction kept 7 bases outside the gene matches. This CDR3 region has 15 residues. The CDR3 loop reads CASSHQPSGQETQYF. The CDR3 nucleotides read TGTGCCAGCAGCCACCAACCTAGCGGCCAAGAGACCCAGTACTTC. Based on the CDR3 plus reference TRBV5-4 and TRBJ2-5, the full variable domain is ETGVTQSPTHLIKTRGQQVTLRCSSQSGHNTVSWYQQALGQGPQFIFQYYREEENGRGNFPPRFSGLQFPNYSSELNVNALELDDSALYLCASSHQPSGQETQYFGPGTRLLVL.

J is TRBJ1-5 and V is TRBV4-1; perhaps TRBD1 as D (5 bases). The ends were cut back, 5 bases at V and 4 bases at J, with 9 bases in the middle. The CDR3 sequence is 13 residues long. The V gene's germline CDR1 is MGHRA and CDR2 YSYEKL. Written as DNA, the CDR3 is TGCGCCAGCAGCTTACAGGAGAATCAGCCCCAGCATTTT. Its protein product is CASSLQENQPQHF.

CDR3 residues: CAISAAGWGEKLFF. Here the CDR3 DNA reads TGTGCCATCAGTGCAGCAGGGTGGGGTGAAAAACTGTTTTTT. The chain links TRBV10-3 to TRBJ1-4, with TRBD1 as a possible D gene (5 bases). V lost 4 bases and J lost 7, with 13 bases in between. This CDR3 is built from 14 residues. Per germline, CDR1 ENHRY and CDR2 SYGVKD.

The chain uses TRBV5-6 and TRBJ2-7, with 14 nucleotides matching TRBD2. Losses at the gene ends were 4 bases for V and 9 bases for J; bases not matched to a gene: 12. The germline V gene encodes CDR1 SGHDT and CDR2 YYEEEE. CDR3 size: 16 residues. The CDR3 nucleotides read TGTGCCAGCAGCCGACTGGGACTAGCGGGAGTCCTCCCGCAGTACTTC. Its protein product is CASSRLGLAGVLPQYF.

The chain employs TRBV18 and TRBJ1-1, with 9 nucleotides matching TRBD1. This CDR3 is built from 18 residues. Losses at the gene ends were 4 bases for V and 1 base for J; bases not matched to a gene: 13. Germline CDR1 reads KGHSH; CDR2 reads LQKENI. CDR3 sequence reads: CASSQVAGTGLKNTEAFF. Here the CDR3 DNA reads TGTGCCAGCTCACAGGTTGCCGGGACAGGGCTAAAGAACACTGAAGCTTTCTTT.

The V gene is TRBV24-1, the J gene TRBJ2-2; D may be TRBD1 (6 bases). The CDR3 extends over 16 amino acids. Germline CDR1 reads KGHDR; CDR2 reads SFDVKD. Trimming pared 2 bases from V and 4 bases from J, leaving 13 bases between. This chain's CDR3 is CATSDYGRGGTGELFF. The CDR3 nucleotides read TGTGCCACCAGTGATTATGGCAGGGGTGGCACCGGGGAGCTGTTTTTT.

The chain is built from TRBV29-1 and TRBJ1-4, with D possibly matching TRBD1 (5 bases). Germline V gene lookup returns CDR1 SQVTM and CDR2 ANQGSEA. This CDR3 comprises 11 residues. Trimming cost V 7 bases and J 11 bases, with 14 bases left between them. The CDR3 DNA reads TGCAGCGCTGGGGCAAGCGCTAAACTGTTTTTT. This encodes CSAGASAKLFF. The full variable domain, in which reference TRBV29-1 and TRBJ1-4 provide the parts outside the CDR3, is SAVISQKPSRDICQRGTSLTIQCQVDSQVTMMFWYRQQPGQSLTLIATANQGSEATYESGFVIDKFPISRPNLTFSTLTVSNMSPEDSSIYLCSAGASAKLFFGSGTQLSVL.

This clone is a singleton in its sample. The chain links TRBV10-2 to TRBJ2-7; 7 bases map to TRBD1. Germline loops: CDR1 WSHSY, CDR2 SAAADI. This CDR3 region has 14 residues. V trimming: 6 bases; J trimming: 2 bases; junction bases outside the gene matches: 7. This CDR3 reads CASSIDRVAYEQYV. DNA of the CDR3: TGCGCCAGCAGCATCGACAGGGTGGCCTACGAGCAGTACGTC.

V gene TRBV28 combines with J gene TRBJ2-3; 11 bases are a match to TRBD2. This CDR3 contains 15 residues. Germline loops: CDR1 MDHEN, CDR2 SYDVKM. The ends lost 5 bases at V and 3 bases at J; junction bases unmatched: 4. The CDR3 loop is CASSTGTSGTDTQYF. CDR3 coding DNA: TGTGCCAGCAGTACCGGGACTAGCGGAACAGATACGCAGTATTTT.